These 22 T cell receptor beta chains were sequenced from one sample in a study of patients and donors after allogeneic stem cell transplantation. TCRdb independently ran MiXCR on the RT-PCR reads; one entry per CDR3 protein. The sample lists 150,000 to 250,000 distinct CDR3 sequences; 35% to 50% were seen once. The sequencing sample was made of blood, either unsorted or a sorted T cell fraction (not recorded which). The source of these receptors is a human donor who was either an allogeneic HSCT recipient or a stem cell or donor lymphocyte infusion donor (not recorded which). It is not recorded whose cells these are; they may come from a transplant donor.

This chain links TRBV27 with TRBJ2-5; 12 nucleotides match TRBD2. The V and J ends lost 1 base and 3 bases, in that order; junction bases with no gene match: 3. Germline-derived CDR1 and CDR2 are MNHEY and SMNVEV (reference sequence). There are 16 residues in the CDR3. The CDR3 protein is CASSLLTSGSEETQYF. The DNA of the CDR3 is TGTGCCAGCAGTTTATTGACTAGCGGGAGCGAAGAGACCCAGTACTTC.

With respect to this clonotype: This likely comes from a read error, as the CDR3 has no conserved phenylalanine or tryptophan at its end. The chain recombines TRBV4-3 with TRBJ1-1; no definite D call. Germline lookup yields CDR1 LGHNA and CDR2 YSLEER. Trimming cost V 0 bases and J 6 bases, with 17 bases left between them. This CDR3 has 16 residues. The CDR3 nucleotides read TGCGCCAGCAGCCAAGATCTTCTTAGGCAAATCCCTGAAGCTTTCTTG. Protein product: CASSQDLLRQIPEAFL.

The chain combines TRBV6-2 or TRBV6-3 with TRBJ2-1; 9 nucleotides align to TRBD2. The V segment lost 6 bases and the J segment 7 bases; nucleotides outside the gene matches: 4. Germline CDR1 and CDR2: MNHEY and SVGEGT. The length of the CDR3 is 13 residues. The DNA of the CDR3 is TGTGCCAGCAGAAGGCGGGAGGGTAATGAGCAGTTCTTC. It translates to CASRRREGNEQFF.

As to this clonotype: A junction end diverges from the germline sequence, so it may reflect a read error. The rearrangement links TRBV4-3 to TRBJ2-1; D unclear. The CDR3 runs to 13 residues. From germline, CDR1 is LGHNA and CDR2 YSLEER. DNA of the CDR3: TGCGCCAGCAGCCAAGGTGGCTACACTGAGCAGTTCTTC. As protein: CASSQGGYTEQFF.

Only a few counts were recorded for this clonotype. The rearrangement joins TRBV6-5 to TRBJ2-2; TRBD1 agrees at 11 bases. V trimming: 2 bases; J trimming: 6 bases; junction bases outside the gene matches: 2. The CDR3 is made up of 15 amino acids. Per the germline V gene, CDR1 is MNHEY and CDR2 is SVGAGI. CDR3 loop: CASSYGQGAPGELFF. DNA for the CDR3: TGTGCCAGCAGTTACGGACAGGGGGCCCCCGGGGAGCTGTTTTTT.

In its sample, this clonotype was seen a few times. V gene TRBV21-1 combines with J gene TRBJ2-4; the table's D call of TRBD1 was not tested on the DNA. TRBV21-1 is an annotated pseudogene. The CDR3 covers 20 residues. The chain's CDR3 is CASSQGHWDRGPQAKNIQYF. Here the CDR3 DNA reads TGTGCCAGCAGCCAGGGGCATTGGGACAGGGGGCCCCAAGCCAAAAACATTCAGTACTTC.

This clonotype was picked up a small number of times. The rearrangement links TRBV11-1 to TRBJ1-1; 12 bases fit TRBD1. The germline V gene has CDR1 SGHAT and CDR2 FQDESV (reference sequence). The CDR3 is 16 residues long. V lost 6 bases and J lost 5; bases outside the gene matches: 10. As DNA, the CDR3 is TGTGCCAGCAGTTCCGGGACAGGGGGCAGAGGGACTGAAGCTTTCTTT. This codes for CASSSGTGGRGTEAFF.

This clonotype came up a few times. The chain has TRBV12-3 or TRBV12-4 and TRBJ1-5; 9 nucleotides line up with TRBD1. Trimming removed 5 bases from V and 2 bases from J; junction bases left unmatched: 4. The CDR3 covers 15 residues. The CDR3 DNA is TGTGCCAGCAGTCTCACAGGGGGCGGCAATCAGCCCCAGCATTTT. Translating it yields CASSLTGGGNQPQHF.

The V call is TRBV5-6, the J call TRBJ2-7, with 8 bases matching TRBD1. CDR1 SGHDT and CDR2 YYEEEE come from the germline V gene. J gave up 0 bases and V 6 bases, and 5 bases lay outside the gene matches. This CDR3 comprises 14 residues. CDR3 in amino acids: CASIGQGYSYEQYF. The DNA for the CDR3 is TGTGCCAGCATAGGACAGGGATACTCCTACGAGCAGTACTTC. The full variable domain, in which reference TRBV5-6 and TRBJ2-7 provide the parts outside the CDR3, is DAGVTQSPTHLIKTRGQQVTLRCSPKSGHDTVSWYQQALGQGPQFIFQYYEEEERQRGNFPDRFSGHQFPNYSSELNVNALLLGDSALYLCASIGQGYSYEQYFGPGTRLTVT.

This clonotype was counted between two and nine times. The chain has TRBV6-5 and TRBJ1-2, with a possible D match to TRBD1 (5 bases). CDR1 MNHEY and CDR2 SVGAGI come from the germline V gene. The CDR3 length is 14 residues. Trimming took off 2 bases at V and 8 bases at J, with 15 bases between the two ends. CDR3 DNA sequence: TGTGCCAGCAGTTACATGGGGACTGGGGAGGGCTACACCTTC. Its protein is CASSYMGTGEGYTF.

V gene TRBV5-1 combines with J gene TRBJ2-1; D is undetermined. This CDR3 is 15 amino acids long. Germline V CDR1 and CDR2: SGHRS, YFSETQ. V lost 6 bases and J 0 bases, leaving 13 bases between the germline ends. The CDR3 protein is CASTPGGSSYNEQFF. The CDR3 DNA is TGCGCCAGCACCCCAGGCGGTAGCTCCTACAATGAGCAGTTCTTC.

The rearrangement uses TRBV12-3 or TRBV12-4 and TRBJ2-5; 8 bases line up with TRBD2. The CDR3 extends over 15 amino acids. Trimming cost V 2 bases and J 5 bases; bases outside gene matches: 7. The DNA for the CDR3 is TGTGCCAGCAGTTTACAAGCGGGAGTAGGGGAGACCCAGTACTTC. The encoded protein is CASSLQAGVGETQYF.

V and J are TRBV18 and TRBJ1-3; tentatively, D is TRBD1 (5 bases). V was cut by 0 bases and J by 0 bases, with 9 bases left in between. This CDR3 is 16 amino acids long. Germline V gene data show CDR1 as KGHSH and CDR2 as LQKENI. DNA of the CDR3: TGTGCCAGCTCACCACCGCGCGGGGGCTCTGGAAACACCATATATTTT. It translates to CASSPPRGGSGNTIYF. The full variable domain, in which reference TRBV18 and TRBJ1-3 provide the parts outside the CDR3, is NAGVMQNPRHLVRRRGQEARLRCSPMKGHSHVYWYRQLPEEGLKFMVYLQKENIIDESGMPKERFSAEFPKEGPSILRIQQVVRGDSAAYFCASSPPRGGSGNTIYFGEGSWLTVV.

This clonotype was seen a handful of times. This rearrangement joins TRBV28 to TRBJ1-1; 7 bases are shared with TRBD1. The germline CDR1 and CDR2 sequences are MDHEN and SYDVKM. The CDR3 is made up of 13 amino acids. V shed 5 bases, J shed 5 bases, and the junction held 5 bases outside the gene matches. The DNA for the CDR3 is TGTGCCAGCAGTCCAGGACAGGCAACTGAAGCTTTCTTT. Translating gives CASSPGQATEAFF.

The rearrangement joins TRBV29-1 to TRBJ1-2; D possibly corresponds to TRBD1 (5 bases). CDR1 and CDR2 from the germline V gene are SQVTM and ANQGSEA. The CDR3 consists of 13 residues. Trimming removed 4 bases at V and 6 bases at J, with 15 bases between. CDR3 protein: CSVGRDPRDGYTF. CDR3 DNA: TGCAGCGTTGGGAGGGACCCTAGAGATGGCTACACCTTC.

V usage is TRBV29-1 and J usage is TRBJ2-2; the D call may be TRBD1 or TRBD2 (5 bases each). CDR1 SQVTM and CDR2 ANQGSEA come from the germline V gene. The V gene lost 7 bases and the J gene lost 5 bases, with 14 bases spanning the gap. CDR3 size: 13 residues. For the CDR3, the DNA is TGCAGCGCTCGGGACCCCAGGACCGGGGAGCTGTTTTTT. Translated: CSARDPRTGELFF.

This clonotype was seen only once. The chain employs TRBV29-1 and TRBJ2-5, with D perhaps given as TRBD1 or TRBD2 (5 bases each). The germline V gene encodes CDR1 SQVTM and CDR2 ANQGSEA. The V gene lost 4 bases and the J gene lost 7 bases, with 13 bases spanning the gap. This CDR3 is built from 12 residues. The CDR3 nucleotides read TGCAGCGTTGGGGACCAGGCCGGGACCCAGTACTTC. Encoded protein: CSVGDQAGTQYF. Full variable domain (rest looked up from reference TRBV29-1 and TRBJ2-5): SAVISQKPSRDICQRGTSLTIQCQVDSQVTMMFWYRQQPGQSLTLIATANQGSEATYESGFVIDKFPISRPNLTFSTLTVSNMSPEDSSIYLCSVGDQAGTQYFGPGTRLLVL.

This clonotype was seen a handful of times. This sequence joins TRBV19 and TRBJ1-5; TRBD1 matches 9 bases. The V gene end was trimmed by 2 bases and the J gene end by 4 bases; junction bases not matched to a gene: 6. CDR3 length: 16 residues. Germline CDR1 and CDR2: LNHDA and SQIVND (reference sequence). The CDR3 sequence is CASSIRGQGLNQPQHF. Here the CDR3 DNA reads TGTGCCAGTAGTATAAGAGGACAGGGGCTAAATCAGCCCCAGCATTTT.

The chain has TRBV19 and TRBJ2-7; 11 bases agree with TRBD1. CDR1 and CDR2 from the germline V gene are LNHDA and SQIVND (reference sequence). The CDR3 has 15 amino acids. The V gene end was trimmed by 7 bases and the J gene end by 6 bases; junction bases not matched to a gene: 11. The CDR3 DNA follows: TGTGCCAGTACGTCCACGGACAGGGGGCAGGCCGAGCAGTACTTC. Its protein is CASTSTDRGQAEQYF.

The table lists this clonotype with a few counts. The rearrangement links TRBV5-1 to TRBJ2-1; no definite D call. Germline loops: CDR1 SGHRS, CDR2 YFSETQ. V lost 0 bases and J lost 6, with 10 bases in between. The CDR3 is made up of 14 amino acids. The CDR3 bases are TGCGCCAGCAGCTTGGGACGCAAGAGCAATGAGCAGTTCTTC. It encodes CASSLGRKSNEQFF.

The V call is TRBV19, the J call TRBJ1-1, with 9 bases matching TRBD1. The CDR3 extends over 14 amino acids. Unmatched junction bases numbered 5, after V lost 5 bases and J lost 4 bases. From germline, CDR1 is LNHDA and CDR2 SQIVND (reference sequence). In DNA, the CDR3 is TGTGCCAGTAGTGGAGACAGGGGGGGCACTGAAGCTTTCTTT. Translated, it gives CASSGDRGGTEAFF. Using reference TRBV19 and TRBJ1-1 for the parts outside the CDR3, the full variable domain is DGGITQSPKYLFRKEGQNVTLSCEQNLNHDAMYWYRQDPGQGLRLIYYSQIVNDFQKGDIAEGYSVSREKKESFPLTVTSAQKNPTAFYLCASSGDRGGTEAFFGQGTRLTVV.

The J gene is TRBJ2-1, the V gene TRBV7-9; D ambiguous. This CDR3 contains 12 residues. Trimming cost V 1 base and J 9 bases, with 7 bases left between them. The germline V gene encodes CDR1 SEHNR and CDR2 FQNEAQ (reference sequence). CDR3 bases: TGTGCCAGCAGCTTAGTGTCTGGTGAGCAGTTCTTC. As protein: CASSLVSGEQFF.